What follows are 10 T cell receptor beta chains derived from one specimen sequenced in a study of cytomegalovirus exposure and HLA in healthy donors. 13 Jbeta primers and 60 Vbeta primers were used for the PCR. The protocol was immunoSEQ multiplex PCR, while the TCRdb copy is restricted to in-frame clones and leaves out a portion. The data show 100,000 or so clones, 63% seen once. Sequencing was performed on PBMCs. Receptors were obtained from a human donor in good health.

This chain links TRBV5-4 with TRBJ2-3; 13 bases align to TRBD2. Germline CDR1 reads SGHNT; CDR2 reads YYREEE (reference sequence). V lost 4 bases to trimming and J lost 5 bases; unmatched junction nucleotides: 10. The CDR3 runs to 17 residues. CDR3 DNA: TGTGCCAGCAGCGGGACTAGCGGGACCACTTCCAGAGATACGCAGTATTTT. Its translation is CASSGTSGTTSRDTQYF.

The CDR3 spells CASGLVLYNEQFF. The CDR3 coding sequence is TGTGCTAGTGGTTTGGTCCTTTACAATGAGCAGTTCTTC. The V call is TRBV12-5, the J call TRBJ2-1; D not certain. CDR3 length: 13 amino acids. Deletions cut 0 bases from V and 4 bases from J, with 4 bases between. Germline lookup yields CDR1 LGHNT and CDR2 FRNRAP.

The chain uses TRBV6-5 and TRBJ2-7, with 9 bases identical to TRBD1. CDR3 length: 15 amino acids. Trimming at V came to 4 bases and at J to 3 bases, leaving 7 bases not matched to a gene. The germline gives CDR1 MNHEY, CDR2 SVGAGI. CDR3 amino acids: CASSSSGQGLYEQYF. CDR3 bases: TGTGCCAGCAGTTCCTCGGGACAGGGTCTCTACGAGCAGTACTTC.

This clone was counted between two and nine times. This chain links TRBV7-9 with TRBJ2-1; TRBD1 matches at 7 bases. The ends lost 5 bases at V and 9 bases at J; junction bases unmatched: 19. In germline, CDR1 is SEHNR, CDR2 FQNEAQ (reference sequence). The CDR3 has 17 residues. The CDR3 bases are TGTGCCAGCAGCCCCGAACGACAGGGAATATGGAATGGTGAGCAGTTCTTC. Translating it yields CASSPERQGIWNGEQFF.

This chain links TRBV6-6 with TRBJ2-3, with 9 bases matching TRBD2. This CDR3 spans 14 amino acids. The V segment lost 7 bases and the J segment 0 bases; nucleotides outside the gene matches: 2. Looked up from germline, CDR1 is MNHNY and CDR2 is SVGAGI (reference sequence). The CDR3: CASKLAGSTDTQYF. DNA for the CDR3: TGTGCCAGCAAACTAGCGGGTAGCACAGATACGCAGTATTTT.

The V and J genes are TRBV27 and TRBJ2-7, with 11 bases matching TRBD1. From germline, CDR1 is MNHEY and CDR2 SMNVEV (reference sequence). The trim removed 6 bases at V and 4 bases at J, leaving 5 bases unmatched. This CDR3 is 14 amino acids long. The CDR3 is CASRGQGAYYEQYF. The CDR3 bases are TGTGCCAGCAGAGGACAGGGGGCATATTACGAGCAGTACTTC.

The rearrangement joins TRBV6-1 to TRBJ2-3; 7 bases fit TRBD2. The CDR3 has 14 residues. J lost 2 bases, V lost 8 bases, and 7 bases had no gene match. Per the germline V gene, CDR1 is MNHNS and CDR2 is SASEGT. The CDR3 sequence: CASRILAVTDTQYF. The CDR3 DNA sequence: TGTGCCAGCCGCATCCTAGCGGTCACAGATACGCAGTATTTT.

This clone turned up a few times. The V gene is TRBV5-1, the J gene TRBJ1-5; no clear D. Germline V gene lookup returns CDR1 SGHRS and CDR2 YFSETQ. V lost 1 base to trimming and J lost 1 base, with 15 bases between them. CDR3 length equals 17 residues. The CDR3 protein is CASSLLPGGRSNQPQHF. CDR3 bases: TGCGCCAGCAGCTTGCTGCCAGGAGGGAGAAGCAATCAGCCCCAGCATTTT.

V and J are TRBV5-1 and TRBJ1-1, with D uncertain. This CDR3 spans 14 amino acids. Per germline, CDR1 SGHRS and CDR2 YFSETQ. The V end was cut by 1 base, the J end by 2 bases, with 9 bases between. The CDR3 region has the DNA TGCGCCAGCAGCTTGAGCGCAGCAAACACTGAAGCTTTCTTT. Translation gives CASSLSAANTEAFF.

The chain uses TRBV6-6 and TRBJ1-5; a possible D gene is TRBD1 (5 bases). CDR3 length: 16 amino acids. V was clipped by 0 bases and J by 3 bases, with 12 bases between them. Germline CDR1 reads MNHNY; CDR2 reads SVGAGI (reference sequence). The CDR3 bases are TGTGCCAGCAGTTACTCGAGGACAAAAAACAATCAGCCCCAGCATTTT. Amino acid sequence: CASSYSRTKNNQPQHF.